The T cell receptor (beta chain) under discussion was sequenced for a study of CD8 T cells in Susac syndrome (dated by TCRdb to about 2019). About the investigation overall: Among the Susac syndrome patients who were sequenced, clinically active disease was present in 5 or 6 and clinical remission was observed in under ten. The study used repertoire sequencing to test whether antigen drove CD8+ T cell activation and differentiation in Susac syndrome. At blood withdrawal, Susac syndrome patients were therapy-naive, treated with corticosteroids (with IVIg additionally given to some), or treated with IVIg alone. Points the paper makes about the study in general: The number of individuals in the TCR sequencing and HLA analysis was acknowledged as relatively small. In the CD4+ T cell repertoire of Susac syndrome patients, clonal expansion was not detected.

In regard to this clonotype: This receptor's antigen is unknown. No per-base quality is available; no much larger clone lies one base away.

Trimming takes 6 bases from V and 1 base from J, and the germline ends sit 12 bases apart. Including the terminal cysteine and phenylalanine, the CDR3 comprises 14 residues. The sequence is cut down to CDR3 DNA, 42 bases in frame from base 1. CDR1 is given as SGHNT and CDR2 as YYREEE, both from the germline V gene (reference sequence). RNA was extracted using the RNeasy kit, and 0.5 to 1 microgram was reverse transcribed with random hexamers. The immunoSEQ multiplex PCR assay, covering 54 Vbeta and 13 Jbeta segments, was used to amplify TCR beta CDR3 regions. Bias from PCR amplification was corrected by using a synthetic template baseline for primer optimization and for computational correction. The original pipeline was this. Reads were annotated to V, D and J genes per IMGT and analyzed with immunoSEQ Analyzer, keeping only productive sequences. Clonality was computed as one minus Shannon entropy normalized by log2 of the number of productive unique sequences. For each patient and control, public and private clones were evaluated among the 100 most prevalent clones. Susac-specific clones were defined as absent from healthy and MS cohorts, about 1,000 published viral clones and other ImmuneACCESS disease sequences. TCRdb trimmed the raw reads at Q25, called clones with MiXCR and kept productive beta chains. Each entry merges the rows of one CDR3 protein and shows their most common DNA and genes. The V and J calls shown here were made by TCRdb, not taken from the authors' results. The sample data list about 180,000 distinct CDR3 sequences, and approximately 94% of these were observed just once. The ten largest clones capture roughly 0.12% of the sample.

Peripheral blood CD8+ and CD4+ T cells from healthy donors, Susac syndrome patients and multiple sclerosis patients were profiled by high-throughput TCR beta sequencing. The Susac syndrome patients fulfilled recently defined diagnostic criteria for either definite or probable disease. Bulk CD8+ and CD4+ T cells were purified by magnetic negative isolation, while CD8+ TEMRA cells were enriched using FACS. Blood was collected in EDTA tubes and processed within 24 hours, with PBMCs isolated through density gradient centrifugation. PBMCs intended for TCR sequencing were cryopreserved in liquid nitrogen and thawed later in a water bath at 37 degrees C. A purity of at least 90% was achieved for sorted or isolated CD4+, CD8+ and CD8+ TEMRA cells.

The sample taken for sequencing was CD4+ T cells from PBMCs. The V and J segments used are TRBV5-4 and TRBJ2-3; TRBD1 is perhaps the D gene, given 5 matching bases. The TCR originated in a human donor with Susac syndrome. The CDR3 region has the sequence CASKGKGRTDTQYF. The base sequence is TGTGCCAGCAAGGGGAAGGGCCGCACAGATACGCAGTATTTT.